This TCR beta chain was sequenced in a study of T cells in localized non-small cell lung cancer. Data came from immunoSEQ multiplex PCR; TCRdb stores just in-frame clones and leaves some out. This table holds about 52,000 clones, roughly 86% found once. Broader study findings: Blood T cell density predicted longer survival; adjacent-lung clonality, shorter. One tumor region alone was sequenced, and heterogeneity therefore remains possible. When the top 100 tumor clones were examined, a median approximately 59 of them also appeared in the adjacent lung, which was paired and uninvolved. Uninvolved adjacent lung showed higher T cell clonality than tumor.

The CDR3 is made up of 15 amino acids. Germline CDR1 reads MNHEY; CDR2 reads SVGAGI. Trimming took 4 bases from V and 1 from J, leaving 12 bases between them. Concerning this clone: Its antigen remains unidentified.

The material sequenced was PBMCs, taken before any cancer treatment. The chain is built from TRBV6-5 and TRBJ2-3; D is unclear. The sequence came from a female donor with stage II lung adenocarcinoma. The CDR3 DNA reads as TGTGCCAGCAGTTCCAGCCTACCCCGCACAGATACGCAGTATTTT. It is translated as CASSSSLPRTDTQYF.